Sequencing of this T cell receptor beta chain was carried out in a study of graft-versus-host responses after intestinal transplantation. Study summary: Each of the recipients got a multivisceral, liver-intestinal, or isolated intestinal transplant. Once they had received anti-thymocyte globulin induction, all recipients took tacrolimus and steroids for about three years. Overall study findings and caveats: The highest levels of circulating GvH clones went along with early declines in HvG clones after transplant.

The repertoire was sequenced with immunoSEQ multiplex PCR; TCRdb's copy has only in-frame clones and lacks some. The sample shows around 110,000 clones, 90% of them seen only once. Notes on this clone: Its antigen is unidentified.

Germline V gene sequence: CDR1 MNHEY, CDR2 SMNVEV (reference sequence). The CDR3 length is 16 residues. V lost 5 bases, J lost 4 bases, and 17 bases lay in between. The chain joins TRBV27 to TRBJ2-2, with D possibly TRBD2 on 5 matching bases. The TCR originated in a human donor who received an intestinal transplant. The sequenced sample was unstimulated CD4+ T cells sorted from spleen or lymph node cells, obtained before intestinal transplant. The CDR3 is CASSPWLRGSTGELFF. DNA of the CDR3: TGTGCCAGCAGTCCCTGGCTGAGAGGGTCCACCGGGGAGCTGTTTTTT.